Shown below are 28 T cell receptor beta chains from a single sample sequenced in a study of blood T cell repertoires in COVID-19. The protocol was immunoSEQ multiplex PCR, while the TCRdb copy is restricted to in-frame clones and leaves out a portion. The sample includes 150,000 to 200,000 clones, around four fifths of them seen just once. Material: PBMCs or T cells enriched from blood (not recorded which). Every receptor here comes from a man in his forties who had recovered from COVID-19.

This chain joins TRBV6-5 and TRBJ1-5; D gene unclear. CDR1 MNHEY and CDR2 SVGAGI come from the germline V gene. This CDR3 contains 14 residues. V was shortened by 8 bases and J by 0 bases, with 11 bases between the two germline ends. CDR3 protein: CASVSGYSNQPQHF. The CDR3 nucleotides read TGTGCCAGCGTGTCAGGATATAGCAATCAGCCCCAGCATTTT.

This chain uses TRBV5-1 with TRBJ1-4, with TRBD1 matching 8 bases. Germline-derived CDR1 and CDR2 are SGHRS and YFSETQ. This CDR3 has 14 amino acids. The ends lost 4 bases at V and 8 bases at J; junction bases unmatched: 7. Here the CDR3 DNA reads TGCGCCAGCAGCCCAGGGGGCGCGGGGGAAAAACTGTTTTTT. Translation: CASSPGGAGEKLFF.

J is TRBJ1-5 and V is TRBV2; perhaps TRBD1 as D (5 bases). The germline V and J ends were trimmed by 7 bases and 3 bases, with 16 bases remaining between them. Germline V gene sequence: CDR1 SNHLY, CDR2 FYNNEI. This CDR3 is built from 15 residues. The DNA for the CDR3 is TGTGCCAGCAAATCGGAATCGGGGGACAATCAGCCCCAGCATTTT. This gives the protein CASKSESGDNQPQHF.

The rearrangement joins TRBV7-9 to TRBJ2-7; 8 bases are shared with TRBD1. V trimming: 4 bases; J trimming: 1 base; junction bases outside the gene matches: 3. The CDR3 sequence is 14 residues long. Per germline, CDR1 SEHNR and CDR2 FQNEAQ (reference sequence). The CDR3 DNA sequence: TGTGCCAGCAGCTCCAACAGGGGGTCCTACGAGCAGTACTTC. Its translation is CASSSNRGSYEQYF.

This rearrangement joins TRBV5-1 to TRBJ1-5; 7 bases are shared with TRBD1. CDR3 length equals 13 residues. The trim removed 4 bases at V and 7 bases at J, leaving 5 bases unmatched. Germline V lookup: CDR1 SGHRS, CDR2 YFSETQ. In DNA, the CDR3 is TGCGCCAGCAGCGACAGGGTTGGACAGCCCCAGCATTTT. Translation: CASSDRVGQPQHF.

The count of this clone is one. This chain connects TRBV14 to TRBJ1-1; D is perhaps TRBD1 (6 bases). Germline V gene data show CDR1 as SGHDN and CDR2 as FVKESK. This CDR3 has 15 residues. Deletions cut 1 base from V and 1 base from J, with 10 bases between. CDR3 in amino acids: CASSQGRGPNTEAFF. CDR3 bases: TGTGCCAGCAGCCAAGGGCGGGGGCCGAACACTGAAGCTTTCTTT.

Here the CDR3 reads CASIQGADYGYTF. As DNA, the CDR3 is TGTGCCAGCATTCAGGGTGCTGACTATGGCTACACCTTC. The chain uses TRBV2 and TRBJ1-2; a weak D match, TRBD1 (5 bases). Trimming left V 7 bases short and J 3 bases short, with 12 bases between. This CDR3 is 13 amino acids long. Germline V gene lookup returns CDR1 SNHLY and CDR2 FYNNEI.

The rearrangement joins TRBV28 to TRBJ1-2; 9 bases line up with TRBD1. V dropped 6 bases and J dropped 5; count of bases not matched to a gene: 7. The germline gives CDR1 MDHEN, CDR2 SYDVKM. The length of the CDR3 is 14 residues. Here the CDR3 DNA reads TGTGCCAGCAGACTACAGGGGGCCCGGTATGGCTACACCTTC. Translating it yields CASRLQGARYGYTF.

This clone showed up just once. The gene calls are TRBV21-1 and TRBJ1-2; the listed D gene, TRBD1, was not tested against the DNA. TRBV21-1 is deemed a pseudogene. The CDR3 has 12 residues. CDR3 DNA sequence: TGTGCCAGCAGCGGAAGGGGCCATGGCTACACCTTC. Translation: CASSGRGHGYTF.

The J gene is TRBJ1-5, the V gene TRBV7-2, with 8 bases identical to TRBD1. Trimming at V came to 3 bases and at J to 4 bases, leaving 5 bases not matched to a gene. Germline CDR1 reads SGHTA; CDR2 reads FQGNSA. The CDR3 is 15 amino acids. The CDR3 region is CASSFTGGGNQPQHF. For the CDR3, the DNA is TGTGCCAGCAGCTTCACAGGGGGTGGAAATCAGCCCCAGCATTTT.

The genes are TRBV6-5 and TRBJ2-5; 9 bases agree with TRBD2. Germline V gene sequence: CDR1 MNHEY, CDR2 SVGAGI. The CDR3 has 15 amino acids. After removal of 4 bases from V and 5 bases from J, the junction contained 8 bases not matched to a gene. The CDR3: CASSFLAGLEETQYF. The DNA of the CDR3 is TGTGCCAGCAGTTTTCTAGCGGGGCTGGAGGAGACCCAGTACTTC.

The rearrangement joins TRBV6-2 or TRBV6-3 to TRBJ1-1; TRBD1 might be the D (6 bases). The ends were cut back, 6 bases at V and 4 bases at J, with 15 bases in the middle. CDR1 is MNHEY and CDR2 is SVGEGT in the germline V gene. The CDR3 sequence is 14 residues long. CDR3 coding DNA: TGTGCCAGCAGCACCCCCTTGGGGGCCACTGAAGCTTTCTTT. Its protein product is CASSTPLGATEAFF.

As for this clone: Given a much more abundant clone one base away, this may be a read error. The genes are TRBV7-8 and TRBJ1-5; 8 bases agree with TRBD1. V trimming: 3 bases; J trimming: 6 bases; junction bases outside the gene matches: 1. This CDR3 is 13 amino acids long. Germline CDR1 reads SGHVS; CDR2 reads FQNEAQ. Written as DNA, the CDR3 is TGTGCCAGCAGCTTGGACAGGGCTCAGCCCCAGCATTTT. Protein sequence: CASSLDRAQPQHF.

This clone was recorded a few times. The rearrangement joins TRBV19 to TRBJ1-1; possibly TRBD1 for D (6 bases). Germline assignment: CDR1 LNHDA and CDR2 SQIVND (reference sequence). V lost 5 bases and J 4 bases, leaving 11 bases between the germline ends. This CDR3 is built from 13 residues. CDR3 coding DNA: TGTGCCAGTAGTTTCAGGGGATCCACTGAAGCTTTCTTT. Protein: CASSFRGSTEAFF.

The chain links TRBV4-3 to TRBJ1-2; TRBD1 agrees at 8 bases. The CDR3 consists of 14 residues. Germline V gene lookup returns CDR1 LGHNA and CDR2 YSLEER. The V gene end was trimmed by 3 bases and the J gene end by 6 bases; junction bases not matched to a gene: 6. The CDR3 coding sequence is TGCGCCAGCAGCCAGACAGGGGATAGGGATGGCTACACCTTC. Amino acid sequence: CASSQTGDRDGYTF.

This chain uses TRBV5-1 with TRBJ2-7, with a tentative D call TRBD1 (6 bases). Trimming removed 0 bases at V and 0 bases at J, with 7 bases between. Germline V gives CDR1 SGHRS, CDR2 YFSETQ. The CDR3 consists of 14 residues. CDR3 sequence (DNA): TGCGCCAGCAGCTTGGGGACAGCCTCCTACGAGCAGTACTTC. It specifies CASSLGTASYEQYF.

The CDR3 sequence: CASSLGRSTDTQYF. In DNA, the CDR3 is TGTGCCAGCAGCTTAGGCAGGAGCACAGATACGCAGTATTTT. The chain uses TRBV7-2 and TRBJ2-3; D is unclear. Germline values: CDR1 SGHTA, CDR2 FQGNSA. The CDR3 contains 14 residues. The V end lost 1 base, the J end lost 0 bases, and 5 bases lay between the germline ends. Using reference TRBV7-2 and TRBJ2-3 for the parts outside the CDR3, the full variable domain is GAGVSQSPSNKVTEKGKDVELRCDPISGHTALYWYRQSLGQGLEFLIYFQGNSAPDKSGLPSDRFSAERTGGSVSTLTIQRTQQEDSAVYLCASSLGRSTDTQYFGPGTRLTVL.

At least ten counts were recorded for this clone. The chain uses TRBV14 and TRBJ1-5; the D gene is possibly TRBD1 (6 bases). The germline V and J ends were trimmed by 6 bases and 5 bases, with 11 bases remaining between them. The CDR3 runs to 13 residues. Germline lookup yields CDR1 SGHDN and CDR2 FVKESK. CDR3 DNA sequence: TGTGCCAGCAGTCGACAGGCCGATCAGCCCCAGCATTTT. This encodes CASSRQADQPQHF.

This clone was observed a handful of times. V usage is TRBV6-6 and J usage is TRBJ2-2; D remains ambiguous. The CDR3 covers 18 residues. Germline assignment: CDR1 MNHNY and CDR2 SVGAGI (reference sequence). V dropped 5 bases and J dropped 5 bases, with 24 bases sitting between them. This CDR3 is CASSRTAAALSGTGELFF. CDR3 coding DNA: TGTGCCAGCAGTCGTACGGCGGCTGCCCTCAGTGGTACCGGGGAGCTGTTTTTT.

CDR3 in amino acids: CASLRSSGANVLTF. For the CDR3, the DNA is TGTGCCAGCTTACGGAGCTCTGGGGCCAACGTCCTGACTTTC. The chain has TRBV28 and TRBJ2-6, with D hard to call. The CDR3 is made up of 14 amino acids. Germline-derived CDR1 and CDR2 are MDHEN and SYDVKM. Trimming pared 8 bases from V and 0 bases from J, leaving 8 bases between.

The chain combines TRBV3-1 (or the pseudogene TRBV3-2) with TRBJ2-1, with a weak D call TRBD2 (5 bases). Deletions cut 0 bases from V and 0 bases from J, with 12 bases between. CDR3 length: 17 amino acids. The germline V gene has CDR1 LGHDT and CDR2 YNNKEL (reference sequence). The CDR3, as DNA: TGTGCCAGCAGCCAAGAAATAGCGAGTAGCTCCTACAATGAGCAGTTCTTC. Its protein is CASSQEIASSSYNEQFF.

The chain links TRBV19 to TRBJ2-1; the match to TRBD2 covers 9 bases. The germline CDR1 and CDR2 sequences are LNHDA and SQIVND (reference sequence). There are 14 residues in the CDR3. V shed 6 bases and J 4 bases; nucleotides not matched to a gene: 4. The CDR3 spells CASSGGRAYNEQFF. In DNA, the CDR3 is TGTGCCAGTAGCGGCGGGAGGGCTTACAATGAGCAGTTCTTC.

V usage is TRBV19 and J usage is TRBJ1-3; the D gene is possibly TRBD1 (6 bases). CDR3 length: 14 amino acids. Deletions cut 8 bases from V and 2 bases from J, with 13 bases between. Germline V gene lookup returns CDR1 LNHDA and CDR2 SQIVND (reference sequence). The CDR3 DNA reads TGTGCCAGTCAGCGCCAGGGGACTGGAAACACCATATATTTT. It specifies CASQRQGTGNTIYF.

This chain uses TRBV7-9 with TRBJ1-2; D ambiguous. The CDR3 contains 14 residues. Germline assignment: CDR1 SEHNR and CDR2 FQNEAQ (reference sequence). Trimming took off 8 bases at V and 10 bases at J, with 23 bases between the two ends. The DNA for the CDR3 is TGTGCCAGCTCCTTAAGGAGGAGGCAAGACATCTACACCTTC. Translating gives CASSLRRRQDIYTF.

The rearrangement joins TRBV7-9 to TRBJ1-5, with D maybe TRBD1 (5 bases). The CDR3 has 14 amino acids. Trimming stripped 3 bases from V and 7 bases from J, with 13 bases between. Germline-derived CDR1 and CDR2 are SEHNR and FQNEAQ (reference sequence). Written as DNA, the CDR3 is TGTGCCAGCAGCTTCGGCGGGACCGGCCAGCCCCAGCATTTT. Translation: CASSFGGTGQPQHF.

The V call is TRBV27, the J call TRBJ2-3; 11 positions match TRBD2. The junction had 6 bases not matched to a gene; V was cut back by 5 bases and J by 5 bases. The CDR3 length is 15 residues. CDR1 is MNHEY and CDR2 is SMNVEV in the germline V gene (reference sequence). The CDR3 coding sequence is TGTGCCAGCAGTCCGATAGCGGGAGGGGGAGATACGCAGTATTTT. Its translation is CASSPIAGGGDTQYF.

In this sample, this clone turned up once. This chain connects TRBV12-3 or TRBV12-4 to TRBJ2-7, with a tentative D call TRBD1 (5 bases). CDR3 length: 13 residues. V was clipped by 5 bases and J by 3 bases, with 11 bases between them. The CDR3 DNA sequence: TGTGCCAGCAGTAAAGGGGCAGACTACGAGCAGTACTTC. It is translated as CASSKGADYEQYF.

The chain joins TRBV15 to TRBJ1-4, with TRBD1 matching 8 bases. J lost 0 bases, V lost 2 bases, and 8 bases had no gene match. The CDR3 consists of 18 residues. Germline CDR1 is LNHNV and CDR2 is YYDKDF (reference sequence). CDR3 nucleotide sequence: TGTGCCACCAGCAGACCTAACAGGGGGACCGCAACTAATGAAAAACTGTTTTTT. Translating it yields CATSRPNRGTATNEKLFF.